This T cell receptor beta chain was observed in a study of cytomegalovirus exposure and HLA in healthy donors. Study at large: Later, an analysis reported that the 100 to 150 validation repertoires had used the same platform as the 500 to 800 first-cohort repertoires. Regarding the study as a whole: The study labeled fewer than 200 TCR beta chains cytomegalovirus-associated. Rarity held for most TCR sequences, but there were some public TCRs that occurred in many donors. TCR clusters originating in the first cohort tended to co-occur in the 120 validation repertoires, according to a later analysis.

Looked up from germline, CDR1 is SNHLY and CDR2 is FYNNEI. The CDR3 length is 15 residues. Trimming removed 1 base from V and 3 bases from J; junction bases left unmatched: 1. Data came from immunoSEQ multiplex PCR; TCRdb stores just in-frame clones and leaves some out. The sample has some 120,000 clones, about 90% seen once. This clone occurred a few times. Its antigen is not identified. The receptor was isolated from a woman under 30 in good health and CMV-seronegative. Sample: PBMCs. This chain connects TRBV2 to TRBJ2-2, with TRBD1 matching 8 bases. DNA for the CDR3: TGTGCCAGCAGTGAAGGGACAGGGTACACCGGGGAGCTGTTTTTT. Protein product: CASSEGTGYTGELFF.